This TCR beta chain came from a study of shared clonotypes between healthy human individuals. Authors' methods: ImmunoSEQ junction-only sequences lacked quality scores, so their filtering differed. Generated by immunoSEQ multiplex PCR, the TCRdb table keeps only in-frame clones and is missing some. D and trimming come from the DNA, and the V and J calls and clone size come from that table. Of about 1 million clones in the sample, about 75% were seen once. The V segment lost 4 bases and the J segment 3 bases; nucleotides outside the gene matches: 7. Germline V gives CDR1 SGHDN, CDR2 FVKESK. The CDR3 loop spans 15 amino acids. Donors comprised only Caucasian adults living in Nashville, Tennessee.

The sequence derives from a man aged 18 to 30 in good health. The sequenced sample was memory CD4+ T cells sorted from blood. Subset: CD45RA-negative fraction. The genes are TRBV14 and TRBJ1-2; TRBD1 matches at 8 bases. CDR3 region: CASSPTGVVYYGYTF. DNA for the CDR3: TGTGCCAGCAGCCCGACAGGGGTAGTCTACTATGGCTACACCTTC.